The clone carrying this T cell receptor (beta chain) appeared many times. What it binds is unknown. The data were taken from a study of T cells in Graves' hyperthyroidism and ophthalmopathy. General observations from the study: The model foresaw ophthalmopathy a median roughly 6 months prior to onset.

V was shortened by 0 bases and J by 3 bases, with 14 bases between the two germline ends. The CDR3 is 16 residues long. Germline V gene data show CDR1 as WSHSY and CDR2 as SAAADI. Researchers took RNA transcripts and amplified the TCR beta CDR3 regions from them. TCR CDR3 regions were first amplified by RT-PCR with HTBI primers. TCRdb reanalysed the multiplex PCR reads using MiXCR and keeps one entry per CDR3 protein. The sample has a few hundred thousand distinct CDR3 sequences; 20% to 25% are singletons. Exclusion criteria comprised uncontrolled infection, other autoimmune disease, pregnancy or lactation.

The genes are TRBV10-2 and TRBJ1-1; D may be TRBD1 (5 bases). Material for sequencing was blood. The clonotype comes from a woman aged 70-85 years with Graves' ophthalmopathy. CDR3 bases: TGCGCCAGCAGTGAGTCTCGCCTCCGGGGCGACACTGAAGCTTTCTTT. Its protein product is CASSESRLRGDTEAFF.